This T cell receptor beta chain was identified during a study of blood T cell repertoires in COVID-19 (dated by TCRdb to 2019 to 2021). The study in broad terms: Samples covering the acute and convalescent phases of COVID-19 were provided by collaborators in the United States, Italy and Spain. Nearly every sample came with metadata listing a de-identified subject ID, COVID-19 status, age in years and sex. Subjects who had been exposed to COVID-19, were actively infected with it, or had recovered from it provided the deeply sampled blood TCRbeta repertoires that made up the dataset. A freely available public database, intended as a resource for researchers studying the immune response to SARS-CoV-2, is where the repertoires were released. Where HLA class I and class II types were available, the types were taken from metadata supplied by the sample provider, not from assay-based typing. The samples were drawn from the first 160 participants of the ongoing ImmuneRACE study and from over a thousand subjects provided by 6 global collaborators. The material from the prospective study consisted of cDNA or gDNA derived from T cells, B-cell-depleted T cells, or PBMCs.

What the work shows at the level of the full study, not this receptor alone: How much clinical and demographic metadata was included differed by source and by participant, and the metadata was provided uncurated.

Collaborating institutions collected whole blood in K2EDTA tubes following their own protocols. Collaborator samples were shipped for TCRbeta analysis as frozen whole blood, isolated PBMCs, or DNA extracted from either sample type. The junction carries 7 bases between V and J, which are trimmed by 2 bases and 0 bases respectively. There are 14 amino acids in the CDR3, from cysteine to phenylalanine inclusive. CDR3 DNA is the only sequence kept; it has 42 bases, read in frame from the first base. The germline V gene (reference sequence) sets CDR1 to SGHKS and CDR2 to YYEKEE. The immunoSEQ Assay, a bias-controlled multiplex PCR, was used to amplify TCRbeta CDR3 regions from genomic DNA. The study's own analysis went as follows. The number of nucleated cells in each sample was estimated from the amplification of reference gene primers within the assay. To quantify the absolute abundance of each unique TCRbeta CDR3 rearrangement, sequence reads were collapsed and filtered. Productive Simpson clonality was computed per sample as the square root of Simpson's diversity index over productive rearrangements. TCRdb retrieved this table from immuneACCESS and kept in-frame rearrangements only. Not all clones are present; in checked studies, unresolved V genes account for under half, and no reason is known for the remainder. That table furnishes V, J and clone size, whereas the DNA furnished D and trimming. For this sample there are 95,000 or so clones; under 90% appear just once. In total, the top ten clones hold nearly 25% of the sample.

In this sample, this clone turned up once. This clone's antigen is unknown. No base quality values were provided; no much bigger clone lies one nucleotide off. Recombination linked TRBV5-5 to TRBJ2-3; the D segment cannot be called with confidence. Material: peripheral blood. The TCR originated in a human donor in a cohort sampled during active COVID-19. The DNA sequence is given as TGTGCCAGCAGCTTCTTGACTAGCACAGATACGCAGTATTTT. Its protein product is CASSFLTSTDTQYF.